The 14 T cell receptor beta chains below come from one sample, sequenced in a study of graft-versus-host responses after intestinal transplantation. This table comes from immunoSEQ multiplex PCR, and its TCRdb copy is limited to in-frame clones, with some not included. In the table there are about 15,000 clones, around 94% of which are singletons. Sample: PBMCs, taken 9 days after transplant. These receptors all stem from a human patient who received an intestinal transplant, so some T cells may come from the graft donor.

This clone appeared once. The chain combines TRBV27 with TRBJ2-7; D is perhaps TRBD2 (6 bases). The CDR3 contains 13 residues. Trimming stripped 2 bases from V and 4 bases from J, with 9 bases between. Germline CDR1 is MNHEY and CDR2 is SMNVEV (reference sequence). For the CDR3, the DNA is TGTGCCAGCAGTTTAGGCGGACTATACGAGCAGTACTTC. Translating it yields CASSLGGLYEQYF.

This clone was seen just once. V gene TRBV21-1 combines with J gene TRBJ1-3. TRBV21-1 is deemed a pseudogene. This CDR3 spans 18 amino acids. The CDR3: CASSKAGTGGSSGNTIYF. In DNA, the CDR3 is TGTGCCAGCAGCAAAGCGGGTACAGGAGGCAGCTCTGGAAACACCATATATTTT.

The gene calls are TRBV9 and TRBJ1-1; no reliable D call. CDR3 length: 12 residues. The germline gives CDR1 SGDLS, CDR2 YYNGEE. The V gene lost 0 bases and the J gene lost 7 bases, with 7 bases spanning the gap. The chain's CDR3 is CASSVVEGEAFF. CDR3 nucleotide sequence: TGTGCCAGCAGCGTAGTGGAGGGTGAAGCTTTCTTT.

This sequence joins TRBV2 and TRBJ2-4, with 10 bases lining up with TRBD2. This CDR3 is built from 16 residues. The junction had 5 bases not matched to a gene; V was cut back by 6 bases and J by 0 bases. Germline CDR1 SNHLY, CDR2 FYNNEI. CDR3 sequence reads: CASRPTSGTAKNIQYF. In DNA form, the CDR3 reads TGTGCCAGCAGGCCTACTAGCGGGACAGCCAAAAACATTCAGTACTTC. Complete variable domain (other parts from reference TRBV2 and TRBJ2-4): EPEVTQTPSHQVTQMGQEVILRCVPISNHLYFYWYRQILGQKVEFLVSFYNNEISEKSEIFDDQFSVERPDGSNFTLKIRSTKLEDSAMYFCASRPTSGTAKNIQYFGAGTRLSVL.

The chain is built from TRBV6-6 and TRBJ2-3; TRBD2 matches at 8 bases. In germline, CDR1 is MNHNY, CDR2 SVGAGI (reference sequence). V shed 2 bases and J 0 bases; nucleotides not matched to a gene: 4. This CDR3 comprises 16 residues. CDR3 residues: CASSYPIAGSTDTQYF. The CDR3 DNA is TGTGCCAGCAGTTACCCTATAGCGGGGAGCACAGATACGCAGTATTTT.

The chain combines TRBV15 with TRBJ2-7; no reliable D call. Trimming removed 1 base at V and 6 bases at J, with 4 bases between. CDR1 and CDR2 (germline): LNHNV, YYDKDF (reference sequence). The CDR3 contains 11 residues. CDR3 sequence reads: CATSRGGEQYF. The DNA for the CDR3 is TGTGCCACCAGCAGAGGGGGCGAGCAGTACTTC.

Written as DNA, the CDR3 is TGCAGCGTTGGACAGTTCTCCTACGAGCAGTACTTC. Translated: CSVGQFSYEQYF. V is TRBV29-1 and J is TRBJ2-5; D is possibly TRBD1 (5 bases). The DNA end lines up better with TRBJ2-7; the J call may be wrong. The CDR3 totals 12 residues. Germline CDR1 reads SQVTM; CDR2 reads ANQGSEA.

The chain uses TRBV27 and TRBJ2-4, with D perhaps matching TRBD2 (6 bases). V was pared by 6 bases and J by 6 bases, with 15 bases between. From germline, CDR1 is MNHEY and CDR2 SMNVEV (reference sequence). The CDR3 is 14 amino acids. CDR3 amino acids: CASSPRKGGNIQYF. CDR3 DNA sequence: TGTGCCAGCAGCCCCCGGAAGGGAGGAAACATTCAGTACTTC.

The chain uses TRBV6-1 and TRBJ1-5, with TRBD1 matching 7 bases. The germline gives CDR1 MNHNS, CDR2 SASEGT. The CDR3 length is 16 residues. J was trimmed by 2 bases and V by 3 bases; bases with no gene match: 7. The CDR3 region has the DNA TGTGCCAGCAGTGAGAGAGGGGGCTCGGGCAATCAGCCCCAGCATTTT. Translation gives CASSERGGSGNQPQHF.

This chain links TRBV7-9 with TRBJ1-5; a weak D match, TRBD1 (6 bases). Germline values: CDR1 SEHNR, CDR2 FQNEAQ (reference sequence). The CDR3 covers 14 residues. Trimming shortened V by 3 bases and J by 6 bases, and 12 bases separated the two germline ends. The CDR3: CASSFGQWGQPQHF. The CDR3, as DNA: TGTGCCAGCAGCTTTGGACAGTGGGGTCAGCCCCAGCATTTT.

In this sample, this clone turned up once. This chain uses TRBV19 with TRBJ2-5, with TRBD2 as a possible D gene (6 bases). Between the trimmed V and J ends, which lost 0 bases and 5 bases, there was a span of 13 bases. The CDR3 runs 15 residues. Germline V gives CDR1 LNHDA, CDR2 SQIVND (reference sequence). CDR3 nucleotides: TGTGCCAGTAGTATAGAGCTAGCCCTAGCGGAGACCCAGTACTTC. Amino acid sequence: CASSIELALAETQYF.

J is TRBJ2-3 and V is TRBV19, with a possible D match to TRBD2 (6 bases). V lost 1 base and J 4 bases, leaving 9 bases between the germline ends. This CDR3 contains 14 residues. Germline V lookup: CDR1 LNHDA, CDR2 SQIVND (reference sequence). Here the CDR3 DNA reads TGTGCCAGTAGTATAGCGGGAGTACCAGATACGCAGTATTTT. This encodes CASSIAGVPDTQYF. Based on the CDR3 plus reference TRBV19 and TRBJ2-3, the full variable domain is DGGITQSPKYLFRKEGQNVTLSCEQNLNHDAMYWYRQDPGQGLRLIYYSQIVNDFQKGDIAEGYSVSREKKESFPLTVTSAQKNPTAFYLCASSIAGVPDTQYFGPGTRLTVL.

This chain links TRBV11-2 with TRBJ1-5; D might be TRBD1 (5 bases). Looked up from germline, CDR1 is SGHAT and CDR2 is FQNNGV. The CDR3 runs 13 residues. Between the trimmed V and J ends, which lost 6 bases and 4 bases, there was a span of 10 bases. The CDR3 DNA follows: TGTGCCAGCAGTTCCGGACATAATCAGCCCCAGCATTTT. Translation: CASSSGHNQPQHF.

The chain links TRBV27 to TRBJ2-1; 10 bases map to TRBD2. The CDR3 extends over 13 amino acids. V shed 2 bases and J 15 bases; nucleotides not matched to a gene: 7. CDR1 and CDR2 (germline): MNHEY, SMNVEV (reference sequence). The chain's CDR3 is CASSLTSGKGWFF. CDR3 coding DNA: TGTGCCAGCAGTTTAACTAGCGGGAAAGGGTGGTTCTTC.